A selection of T cell receptor beta chains follows, all from one sample in a study of graft-versus-host responses after intestinal transplantation. TCRdb's copy holds only in-frame clones and misses some; the assay was immunoSEQ multiplex PCR. The sample includes about 64,000 clones, 80% to 95% of them seen just once. Source: bone marrow, taken less than 750 days after intestinal transplantation. Every receptor here comes from a human patient who received an intestinal transplant, so some T cells may come from the graft donor. CDR3s include the opening cysteine and the closing phenylalanine or tryptophan. D genes are given only for firm matches. Size is stated for part of the rows, as once, few or many counts, or as a class when the clone is expanded.

V	D	size	J	CDR3	DNA
TRBV12-5	.	.	TRBJ2-1	CASGLWGAQGNNEQFF	TGTGCTAGTGGTTTATGGGGGGCTCAGGGAAACAATGAGCAGTTCTTC
TRBV7-3	TRBD1	.	TRBJ1-1	CASSSTGTGNTEAFF	TGTGCCAGCAGCTCCACCGGGACAGGAAACACTGAAGCTTTCTTT
TRBV11-2	.	once	TRBJ1-1	CASSLDQFPNTEAFF	TGTGCCAGCAGCTTAGATCAGTTCCCGAACACTGAAGCTTTCTTT
TRBV20-1	.	.	TRBJ2-7	CSARDSYEQYF	TGCAGTGCTAGGGACTCCTACGAGCAGTACTTC
TRBV6-4	.	.	TRBJ1-5	CASSDALKTYSNQPQHF	TGTGCCAGCAGTGACGCCCTCAAAACCTATAGCAATCAGCCCCAGCATTTT
TRBV10-1	.	.	TRBJ2-2	CASSLGTPTGELFF	TGCGCCAGCAGTCTCGGGACTCCCACCGGGGAGCTGTTTTTT
TRBV30	.	.	TRBJ1-4	CAWSVGQPATNEKLFF	TGTGCCTGGAGTGTAGGACAACCAGCAACTAATGAAAAACTGTTTTTT
TRBV7-9	.	.	TRBJ1-2	CASSRGEGYGYTF	TGTGCCAGCAGCCGGGGGGAGGGCTATGGCTACACCTTC
TRBV5-1	.	.	TRBJ1-1	CASSLGQGYMNTEAFF	TGCGCCAGCAGCTTGGGTCAGGGGTACATGAACACTGAAGCTTTCTTT
TRBV12-5	.	once	TRBJ2-5	CASGLVREKTPPDTTQYF	TGTGCTAGTGGTTTGGTACGGGAGAAAACCCCCCCCGACACGACCCAGTACTTC
TRBV9	TRBD1	.	TRBJ1-2	CASSGGTGERYGYTF	TGTGCCAGCAGTGGGGGGACAGGGGAGCGTTATGGCTACACCTTC
TRBV5-1	.	.	TRBJ1-1	CASSPDLGTEAFF	TGCGCCAGCAGCCCAGACTTGGGCACTGAAGCTTTCTTT
TRBV5-1	.	.	TRBJ1-1	CASRQWRGGRTEAFF	TGCGCCAGCAGGCAATGGAGAGGGGGGAGGACTGAAGCTTTCTTT
TRBV29-1	.	once	TRBJ2-4	CSVDALAKNIQYF	TGCAGCGTTGACGCCTTAGCCAAAAACATTCAGTACTTC
TRBV28	TRBD1	.	TRBJ1-5	CASSLDRDSYSNQPQHF	TGTGCCAGCAGCCTGGACAGGGACTCATATAGCAATCAGCCCCAGCATTTT
TRBV5-4	.	.	TRBJ2-7	CASSFTGTSGYEQYF	TGTGCCAGCAGCTTCACCGGGACATCCGGCTACGAGCAGTACTTC
TRBV29-1	.	.	TRBJ1-1	CSLGGTEAFF	TGCAGCTTAGGCGGAACTGAAGCTTTCTTT
TRBV19	.	.	TRBJ1-2	CASRLQAWGRRNYGYTF	TGTGCCAGTAGATTACAGGCGTGGGGACGTCGGAACTATGGCTACACCTTC
TRBV6-5	.	few	TRBJ1-1	CASGVRGDHEAFF	TGTGCCAGCGGGGTCAGGGGAGACCATGAAGCTTTCTTT
TRBV6-5	.	.	TRBJ1-6	CASSFRGNSPLHF	TGTGCCAGCAGTTTCAGGGGTAATTCACCCCTCCACTTT
TRBV2	.	.	TRBJ1-2	CASSELVYGYTF	TGTGCCAGCAGTGAATTGGTCTATGGCTACACCTTC
TRBV19	.	.	TRBJ1-2	CASSWELYYGYTF	TGTGCCAGTAGTTGGGAACTCTACTATGGCTACACCTTC
TRBV5-4	.	.	TRBJ1-2	CASSPVGHNYGYTF	TGTGCCAGCAGTCCCGTTGGCCACAACTATGGCTACACCTTC
TRBV29-1	TRBD1	.	TRBJ2-7	CSADLGQGNSYEQYF	TGCAGCGCCGACCTGGGACAGGGAAACTCCTACGAGCAGTACTTC
TRBV9	TRBD1	.	TRBJ2-3	CASSVGQGGTDTQYF	TGTGCCAGCAGCGTGGGACAGGGAGGCACAGATACGCAGTATTTT
TRBV6-5	.	.	TRBJ2-3	CASRPSLSTDTQYF	TGTGCCAGCAGACCTTCGCTCAGCACAGATACGCAGTATTTT
TRBV9	.	few	TRBJ1-2	CASSVSAWGEYGYTF	TGTGCCAGCAGCGTATCTGCATGGGGAGAATATGGCTACACCTTC
TRBV29-1	TRBD1	once	TRBJ2-1	CSGQGASYNEQFF	TGCAGCGGTCAGGGGGCCTCCTACAATGAGCAGTTCTTC
TRBV27	TRBD1	once	TRBJ2-7	CASSPSDRVYEQYF	TGTGCCAGCAGTCCCTCGGACAGGGTTTACGAGCAGTACTTC
TRBV6-6	.	.	TRBJ2-7	CASSYVGLFHEQYF	TGTGCCAGCAGTTACGTGGGTCTATTCCACGAGCAGTACTTC
TRBV5-1	.	once	TRBJ1-2	CASSPRGDGGYTF	TGCGCCAGCAGTCCTCGGGGGGATGGAGGCTACACCTTC
TRBV15	TRBD2	.	TRBJ2-3	CATSRVDGLAKDTQYF	TGTGCCACCAGCAGAGTCGATGGACTAGCAAAGGATACGCAGTATTTT
TRBV6-5	.	.	TRBJ1-2	CASSYSPTIRSGYTF	TGTGCCAGCAGTTACTCTCCGACAATCCGGAGTGGCTACACCTTC
TRBV19	.	.	TRBJ2-1	CASTPPWGDYNEQFF	TGTGCCAGTACCCCCCCCTGGGGGGATTACAATGAGCAGTTCTTC
TRBV7-9	.	.	TRBJ1-2	CASSLGGDGYTF	TGTGCCAGCAGCTTAGGGGGGGATGGCTACACCTTC
TRBV7-9	.	.	TRBJ2-7	CASSPPRGLNGTYEQYF	TGTGCCAGCAGCCCTCCCCGGGGTCTTAACGGAACCTACGAGCAGTACTTC
TRBV5-1	TRBD1	.	TRBJ1-3	CASSPGTVSGNTIYF	TGCGCCAGCAGCCCGGGGACAGTCTCTGGAAACACCATATATTTT
TRBV7-9	.	few	TRBJ2-7	CASSPVGLNEQYF	TGTGCCAGCAGCCCCGTGGGCCTTAACGAGCAGTACTTC
TRBV10-2	.	.	TRBJ2-1	CASKANEQFF	TGCGCCAGCAAGGCGAATGAGCAGTTCTTC
TRBV14	TRBD1	.	TRBJ2-6	CASSQVRGLGANVLTF	TGTGCCAGCAGCCAAGTAAGGGGGCTTGGGGCCAACGTCCTGACTTTC
TRBV5-1	.	once	TRBJ1-1	CASSRNREHEAFF	TGCGCCAGCAGCCGTAACAGGGAACATGAAGCTTTCTTT
TRBV11-1	.	.	TRBJ2-2	CASSLVPLNTGELFF	TGTGCCAGCAGCTTAGTACCCTTGAACACCGGGGAGCTGTTTTTT
TRBV5-1	TRBD2	.	TRBJ2-1	CASSYGTSGWDEQFF	TGCGCCAGCAGCTACGGGACTAGCGGTTGGGATGAGCAGTTCTTC
TRBV19	.	.	TRBJ2-6	CASSRLGASFSGANVLTF	TGTGCCAGTAGCAGGCTGGGGGCCTCCTTCTCTGGGGCCAACGTCCTGACTTTC
TRBV2	.	.	TRBJ1-3	CASNSYSGNTIYF	TGTGCCAGCAACTCGTACTCTGGAAACACCATATATTTT
TRBV5-1	.	.	TRBJ2-3	CASSQQFSGSSTDTQYF	TGCGCCAGCAGCCAACAATTTAGCGGATCTAGCACAGATACGCAGTATTTT
TRBV11-2	TRBD2	few	TRBJ2-7	CASSLRLAGSYEQYF	TGTGCCAGCAGCTTGAGGCTAGCGGGATCCTACGAGCAGTACTTC
TRBV27	TRBD1	.	TRBJ1-1	CASSFRTGENTEAFF	TGTGCCAGCAGTTTCCGGACAGGGGAGAACACTGAAGCTTTCTTT
TRBV27	.	.	TRBJ1-1	CASSTRKGTTEAFF	TGTGCCAGCTCCACGAGGAAGGGTACGACTGAAGCTTTCTTT
TRBV18	.	few	TRBJ1-5	CASSPGVKEPQHF	TGTGCCAGCTCCCCGGGGGTTAAGGAGCCCCAGCATTTT
TRBV6-5	.	.	TRBJ2-5	CASTAPGQETQYF	TGTGCCAGCACCGCCCCCGGCCAAGAGACCCAGTACTTC
TRBV5-1	.	.	TRBJ1-2	CASSFGNDLGGGYGYTF	TGCGCCAGCAGCTTTGGGAATGATTTGGGAGGTGGCTATGGCTACACCTTC
TRBV6-1	.	.	TRBJ2-2	CASSEWDTGELFF	TGTGCCAGCAGTGAATGGGACACCGGGGAGCTGTTTTTT
TRBV6-6	.	.	TRBJ2-5	CASSYVGETQYF	TGTGCCAGCAGTTATGTTGGGGAGACCCAGTACTTC
TRBV19	.	.	TRBJ1-5	CASSIGRSQPQHF	TGTGCCAGTAGTATAGGCAGGTCACAGCCCCAGCATTTT
TRBV6-5	.	.	TRBJ2-1	CASSYSNLDNEQFF	TGTGCCAGCAGTTACTCGAATTTGGACAATGAGCAGTTCTTC
TRBV27	TRBD2	.	TRBJ2-1	CASSLGTSGSNEQFF	TGTGCCAGCAGTTTAGGGACTAGCGGGAGCAATGAGCAGTTCTTC